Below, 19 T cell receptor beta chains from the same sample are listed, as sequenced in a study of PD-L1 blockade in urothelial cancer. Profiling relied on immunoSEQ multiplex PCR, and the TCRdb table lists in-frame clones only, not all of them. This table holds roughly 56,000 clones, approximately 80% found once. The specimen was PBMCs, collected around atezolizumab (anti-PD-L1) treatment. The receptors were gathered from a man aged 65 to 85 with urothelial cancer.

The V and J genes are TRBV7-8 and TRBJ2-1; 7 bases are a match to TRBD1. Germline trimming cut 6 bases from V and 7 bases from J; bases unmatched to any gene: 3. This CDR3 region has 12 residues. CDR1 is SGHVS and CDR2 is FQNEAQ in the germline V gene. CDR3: CASRTGANEQFF. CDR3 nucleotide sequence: TGTGCCAGCAGAACAGGGGCAAATGAGCAGTTCTTC.

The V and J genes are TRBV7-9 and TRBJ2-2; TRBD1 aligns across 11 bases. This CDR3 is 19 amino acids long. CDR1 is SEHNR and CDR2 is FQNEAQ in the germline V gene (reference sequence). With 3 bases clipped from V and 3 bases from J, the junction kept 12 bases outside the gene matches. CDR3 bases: TGTGCCAGCAGCTTGTACCGGGACAGGGGGTTGCTGGACACCGGGGAGCTGTTTTTT. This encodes CASSLYRDRGLLDTGELFF. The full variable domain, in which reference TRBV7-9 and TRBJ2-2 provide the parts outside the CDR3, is DTGVSQNPRHKITKRGQNVTFRCDPISEHNRLYWYRQTLGQGPEFLTYFQNEAQLEKSRLLSDRFSAERPKGSFSTLEIQRTEQGDSAMYLCASSLYRDRGLLDTGELFFGEGSRLTVL.

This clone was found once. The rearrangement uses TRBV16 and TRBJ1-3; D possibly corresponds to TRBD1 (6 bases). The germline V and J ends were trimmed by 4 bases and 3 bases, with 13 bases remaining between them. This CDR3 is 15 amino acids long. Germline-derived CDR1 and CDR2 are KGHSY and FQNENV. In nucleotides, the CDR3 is TGTGCCAGCAGCCGCCGGGACATTGATGGAAACACCATATATTTT. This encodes CASSRRDIDGNTIYF.

This CDR3 is CASSPRRGSLESKNIQYF. The CDR3 region has the DNA TGTGCCAGCAGTCCTCGACGAGGCTCTTTGGAGTCCAAAAACATTCAGTACTTC. This chain uses TRBV2 with TRBJ2-4, with unresolved D. V was shortened by 5 bases and J by 2 bases, with 22 bases between the two germline ends. Germline V gene data show CDR1 as SNHLY and CDR2 as FYNNEI. The CDR3 has 18 amino acids.

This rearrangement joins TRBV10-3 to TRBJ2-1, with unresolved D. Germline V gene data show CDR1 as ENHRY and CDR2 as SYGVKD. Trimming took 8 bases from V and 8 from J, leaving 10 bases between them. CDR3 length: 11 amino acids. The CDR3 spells CAISIEDEQFF. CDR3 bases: TGTGCCATCTCTATAGAGGATGAGCAGTTCTTC.

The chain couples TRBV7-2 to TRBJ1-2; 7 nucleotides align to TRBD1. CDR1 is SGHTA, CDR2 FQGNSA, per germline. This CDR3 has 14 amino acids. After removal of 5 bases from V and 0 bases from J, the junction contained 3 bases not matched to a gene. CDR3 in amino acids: CASSRDSSNYGYTF. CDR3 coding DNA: TGTGCCAGCAGCCGGGACAGTTCTAACTATGGCTACACCTTC.

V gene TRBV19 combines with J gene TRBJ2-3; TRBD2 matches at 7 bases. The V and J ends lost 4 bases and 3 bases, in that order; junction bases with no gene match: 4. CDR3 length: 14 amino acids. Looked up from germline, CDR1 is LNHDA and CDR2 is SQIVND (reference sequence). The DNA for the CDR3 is TGTGCCAGTAGTACGGGCGGGGGAACAGATACGCAGTATTTT. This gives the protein CASSTGGGTDTQYF.

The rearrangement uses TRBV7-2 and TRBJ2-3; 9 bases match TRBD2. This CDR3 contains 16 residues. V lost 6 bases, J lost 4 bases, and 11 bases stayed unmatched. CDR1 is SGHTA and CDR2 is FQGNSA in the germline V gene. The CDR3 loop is CASRNRAGGVADTQYF. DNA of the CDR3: TGTGCCAGCAGAAACAGAGCGGGAGGAGTGGCAGATACGCAGTATTTT.

CDR3 loop: CASSLAGGLSNEQFF. The CDR3 DNA is TGTGCCAGCAGCTTAGCGGGAGGGCTGTCCAATGAGCAGTTCTTC. The J gene is TRBJ2-1, the V gene TRBV5-4; 10 nucleotides agree with TRBD2. V was pared by 2 bases and J by 6 bases, with 5 bases of the junction left unmatched. The CDR3 sequence is 15 residues long. Per the germline V gene, CDR1 is SGHNT and CDR2 is YYREEE (reference sequence).

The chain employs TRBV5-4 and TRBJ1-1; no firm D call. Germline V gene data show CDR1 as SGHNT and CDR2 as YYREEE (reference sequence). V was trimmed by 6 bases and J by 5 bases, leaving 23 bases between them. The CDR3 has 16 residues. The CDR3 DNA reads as TGTGCCAGCACCTCCAAGAAGTCGACCGGACTAACTGAAGCTTTCTTT. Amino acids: CASTSKKSTGLTEAFF. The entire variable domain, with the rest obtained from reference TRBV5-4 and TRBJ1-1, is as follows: ETGVTQSPTHLIKTRGQQVTLRCSSQSGHNTVSWYQQALGQGPQFIFQYYREEENGRGNFPPRFSGLQFPNYSSELNVNALELDDSALYLCASTSKKSTGLTEAFFGQGTRLTVV.

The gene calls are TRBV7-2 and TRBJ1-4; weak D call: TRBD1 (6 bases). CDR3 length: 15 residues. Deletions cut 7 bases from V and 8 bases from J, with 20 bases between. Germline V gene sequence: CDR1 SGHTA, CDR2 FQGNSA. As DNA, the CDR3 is TGTGCCAGCACCCTCCGGGCGAACCAGGGGGAAAAACTGTTTTTT. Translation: CASTLRANQGEKLFF. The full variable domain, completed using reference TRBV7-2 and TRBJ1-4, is GAGVSQSPSNKVTEKGKDVELRCDPISGHTALYWYRQSLGQGLEFLIYFQGNSAPDKSGLPSDRFSAERTGGSVSTLTIQRTQQEDSAVYLCASTLRANQGEKLFFGSGTQLSVL.

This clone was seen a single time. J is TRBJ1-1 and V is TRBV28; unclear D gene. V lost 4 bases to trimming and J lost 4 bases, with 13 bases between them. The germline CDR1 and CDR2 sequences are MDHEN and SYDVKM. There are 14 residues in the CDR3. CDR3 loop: CASSSHTAGTEAFF. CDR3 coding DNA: TGTGCCAGCAGTTCCCACACAGCCGGCACTGAAGCTTTCTTT.

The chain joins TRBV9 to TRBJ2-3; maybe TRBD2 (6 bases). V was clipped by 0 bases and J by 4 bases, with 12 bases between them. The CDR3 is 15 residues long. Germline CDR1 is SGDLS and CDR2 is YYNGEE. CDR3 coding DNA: TGTGCCAGCAGCGTAGTGCCGGGAGTGGCAGATACGCAGTATTTT. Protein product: CASSVVPGVADTQYF.

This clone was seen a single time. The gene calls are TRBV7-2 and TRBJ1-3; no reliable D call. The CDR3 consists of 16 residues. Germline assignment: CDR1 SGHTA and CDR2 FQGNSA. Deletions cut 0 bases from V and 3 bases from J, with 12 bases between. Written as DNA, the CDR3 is TGTGCCAGCAGCTTAGCGTCGGGTGTTCGTGGAAACACCATATATTTT. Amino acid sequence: CASSLASGVRGNTIYF.

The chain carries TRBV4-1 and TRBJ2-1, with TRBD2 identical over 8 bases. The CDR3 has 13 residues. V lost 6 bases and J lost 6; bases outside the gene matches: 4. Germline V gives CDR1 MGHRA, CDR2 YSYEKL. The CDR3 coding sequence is TGCGCCAGCAGGTCTAGCGGGTCCAATGAGCAGTTCTTC. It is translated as CASRSSGSNEQFF.

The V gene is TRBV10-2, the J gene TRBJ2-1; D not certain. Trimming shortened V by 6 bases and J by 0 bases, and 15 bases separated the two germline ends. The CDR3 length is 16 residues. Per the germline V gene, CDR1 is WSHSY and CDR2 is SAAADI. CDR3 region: CASRAGDSPSYNEQFF. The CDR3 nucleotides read TGCGCCAGCAGAGCCGGCGACTCCCCCTCCTACAATGAGCAGTTCTTC.

The CDR3 reads CASSLGSPSGNTIYF. In DNA form, the CDR3 reads TGCGCCAGCAGCTTGGGTAGCCCCTCTGGAAACACCATATATTTT. The chain uses TRBV5-1 and TRBJ1-3, with no clear D. The CDR3 length is 15 residues. Germline V gene lookup returns CDR1 SGHRS and CDR2 YFSETQ. V was trimmed by 0 bases and J by 0 bases, leaving 7 bases between them.

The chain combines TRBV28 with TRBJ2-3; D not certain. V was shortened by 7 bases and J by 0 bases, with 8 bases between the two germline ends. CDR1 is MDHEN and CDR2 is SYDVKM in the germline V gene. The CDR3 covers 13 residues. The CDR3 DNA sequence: TGTGCCAGCATCTCACAGAGCACAGATACGCAGTATTTT. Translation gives CASISQSTDTQYF.

DNA for the CDR3: TGCAGCGTTACAGGGGGCGGGAATCAGCCCCAGCATTTT. The encoded protein is CSVTGGGNQPQHF. This chain links TRBV29-1 with TRBJ1-5; TRBD1 matches 9 bases. Germline V gene data show CDR1 as SQVTM and CDR2 as ANQGSEA. J lost 4 bases, V lost 5 bases, and 3 bases had no gene match. The length of the CDR3 is 13 residues.